These T cell receptor beta chains were read from a single sample in a study of long-term antiretroviral therapy in people with HIV. This table comes from immunoSEQ multiplex PCR, and its TCRdb copy is limited to in-frame clones, with some not included. There are tens of thousands of clones in the sample; approximately 85% occur only once, and around 12% lies in the top ten. This sample comprised unsorted PBMCs, obtained 0.3 years after starting antiretroviral therapy. These receptors were collected from a man aged 18 to 35 with HIV. The CDR3 runs from the conserved cysteine through the conserved F or W. The D gene is left open where the match is weak. The size of a clone is reported for some rows only, either as once, few or many, or as a class for expanded clones.

NA	TRBJ1-4	TRBV6-1	NA	TGTGCCAGCAGTGAAGAAGGGTTGGGGGCCGGTAATGAAAAACTGTTTTTT	CASSEEGLGAGNEKLFF
NA	TRBJ1-2	TRBV6-5	TRBD1	TGTGCCAGCAGTCAGGACAGGAATGGCTACACCTTC	CASSQDRNGYTF
once	TRBJ2-1	TRBV6-1	NA	TGTGCCAGCAGTGTAGGGCGCGACTACAATGAGCAGTTCTTC	CASSVGRDYNEQFF
NA	TRBJ2-3	TRBV6-5	TRBD1	TGTGCCAGCAGTCGACAGGGAGATACGCAGTATTTT	CASSRQGDTQYF
NA	TRBJ2-7	TRBV14	TRBD1	TGTGCCAGCAGCCAAGGGACAGGAATTTACGAGCAGTACTTC	CASSQGTGIYEQYF
NA	TRBJ2-7	TRBV6-5	NA	TGTGCCAGCAGCCCGGACCGGGGAGGCTACGAGCAGTACTTC	CASSPDRGGYEQYF
NA	TRBJ2-3	TRBV7-9	TRBD2	TGTGCCAGCGGGTCTGGACTAGGCACAGATACGCAGTATTTT	CASGSGLGTDTQYF
NA	TRBJ2-1	TRBV7-2	NA	TGTGCCAGCAGCTTAATGGAGGGGCTGGGGAATGAGCAGTTCTTC	CASSLMEGLGNEQFF
NA	TRBJ2-4	TRBV5-1	TRBD2	TGCGCCAGCAGTTTAGTGGGACTAGCGGAAGCCAAAAACATTCAGTACTTC	CASSLVGLAEAKNIQYF
NA	TRBJ2-5	TRBV11-1	NA	TGTGCCAGCAGGATCAGAGGGGGGGCCGGAGAGACCCAGTACTTC	CASRIRGGAGETQYF
NA	TRBJ2-2	TRBV9	NA	TGTGCCAGCAGCCCAACGGGTAGAACCTACAACACCGGGGAGCTGTTTTTT	CASSPTGRTYNTGELFF
NA	TRBJ2-6	TRBV6-4	NA	TGTGCCAGCAGTGACACTAGCTCTGGGGCCAACGTCCTGACTTTC	CASSDTSSGANVLTF
NA	TRBJ2-5	TRBV13	NA	TGTGCCAGCAGCTTAGGCGCAGACCAAGAGACCCAGTACTTC	CASSLGADQETQYF
medium-sized	TRBJ2-1	TRBV5-1	NA	TGCGCCAGCAGCGTTGGACTCAATGAGCAGTTCTTC	CASSVGLNEQFF
NA	TRBJ1-6	TRBV5-6	NA	TGTGCCAGCAGCTTAGACCGGGCCTTAACCCTCCACTTT	CASSLDRALTLHF
once	TRBJ2-7	TRBV6-6	NA	TGTGCCAGCAGCTATGGGGGCGGGCAGTACTTC	CASSYGGGQYF
NA	TRBJ2-7	TRBV30	NA	TGTGCCTGGAGTTGGACAGCCGACCCCCTCGCCTACGAGCAGTACTTC	CAWSWTADPLAYEQYF
NA	TRBJ1-2	TRBV28	TRBD1	TGTGCCAGCAGTTTATTGTCGACAGGGCGGCTCCACACCTTC	CASSLLSTGRLHTF
NA	TRBJ1-1	TRBV6-5	TRBD1	TGTGCCAGCAGTCCATACAGGGGGACGAACACTGAAGCTTTCTTT	CASSPYRGTNTEAFF
NA	TRBJ1-5	TRBV5-1	NA	TGCGCCAGCAGCTTGTTGGGGGGCAATCAGCCCCAGCATTTT	CASSLLGGNQPQHF
NA	TRBJ2-7	TRBV6-1	NA	TGTGCCAGCAGTGATTGGGGGATAGACGAGCAGTACTTC	CASSDWGIDEQYF
NA	TRBJ2-3	TRBV6-4	TRBD2	TGTGCCAGCAGTCACTCTAGCGGAGGGGCAGATACGCAGTATTTT	CASSHSSGGADTQYF
NA	TRBJ2-3	TRBV5-1	TRBD2	TGCGCCAGCAGCCTACGTACTAGCGGGGCTGTAATTTGGGATACGCAGTATTTT	CASSLRTSGAVIWDTQYF
NA	TRBJ2-2	TRBV10-3	NA	TGTGCCATCAGTGACCCTAGCGAGAACACCGGGGAGCTGTTTTTT	CAISDPSENTGELFF
few	TRBJ1-1	TRBV4-2	TRBD1	TGTGCCAGCAGCCAAGGACAGGGAACTGAAGCTTTCTTT	CASSQGQGTEAFF
NA	TRBJ1-5	TRBV6-1	NA	TGTGCCAGCAGTGAACGGTCGGCAGGCCCAGAGCCCCAGCATTTT	CASSERSAGPEPQHF
NA	TRBJ2-1	TRBV7-2	TRBD1	TGTGCCAGCAGCCGAGGGACAGCCTACAATGAGCAGTTCTTC	CASSRGTAYNEQFF
NA	TRBJ2-7	TRBV5-1	NA	TGCGCCAGCAGCTCGGCGGGGGCGGGCCTTACCTACGAGCAGTACTTC	CASSSAGAGLTYEQYF
NA	TRBJ2-1	TRBV28	NA	TGTGCCAGCACTTCGAGTCTCACCGTGTATAATGAGCAGTTCTTC	CASTSSLTVYNEQFF
NA	TRBJ2-2	TRBV27	TRBD2	TGTGCCAGCAGTGACACAGCCAGACTAGCGGGGATAAACACCGGGGAGCTGTTTTTT	CASSDTARLAGINTGELFF
NA	TRBJ2-7	TRBV6-5	TRBD2	TGTGCCAGCCGGACTAGCGGGAGTGACGAGCAGTACTTC	CASRTSGSDEQYF
NA	TRBJ2-7	TRBV27	NA	TGTGCCAGCAGTTTGCAGGGGGGGACAGGTCTGAACGAGCAGTACTTC	CASSLQGGTGLNEQYF
NA	TRBJ2-3	TRBV1	NA	TGCACCAGCAGCCAAGATAGGGGGAAGCGGGAGGGCCACACAGATACGCAGTATTTT	CTSSQDRGKREGHTDTQYF
NA	TRBJ2-3	TRBV6-1	NA	TGTGCCAGCCTTAACAACGGGCCTGGCACAGATACGCAGTATTTT	CASLNNGPGTDTQYF
NA	TRBJ2-7	TRBV11-2	TRBD1	TGTGCCAGCAGCTGGACGACGGGACAGAGCTCCTACGAGCAGTACTTC	CASSWTTGQSSYEQYF
NA	TRBJ1-1	TRBV4-2	TRBD1	TGTGCCAGCAGTGACCAGGGGGCGCTCACTGAAGCTTTCTTT	CASSDQGALTEAFF
medium-sized	TRBJ2-1	TRBV4-3	TRBD2	TGCGCCAGCAGCCACGATCTAGCGGGACGGACCTACAATGAGCAGTTCTTC	CASSHDLAGRTYNEQFF
NA	TRBJ2-1	TRBV7-2	NA	TGTGCCAGCAGCTTAGGGTACTCCCCAGGGAAAAAGTTCTTC	CASSLGYSPGKKFF
NA	TRBJ1-2	TRBV9	NA	TGTGCCAGCAGCGAGGGTTCAGGGTTTAACTATGGCTACACCTTC	CASSEGSGFNYGYTF
few	TRBJ2-5	TRBV4-2	NA	TGTGCCAGCAGCCAAGATTACCCAGGGGAGACCCAGTACTTC	CASSQDYPGETQYF
NA	TRBJ2-5	TRBV5-1	NA	TGCGCCAGCAGCTGGCAGGGAACCCACCAAGAGACCCAGTACTTC	CASSWQGTHQETQYF
NA	TRBJ2-7	TRBV5-6	NA	TGTGCCAGCAGCTTAACGGGGCAGCAGTACTTC	CASSLTGQQYF
NA	TRBJ2-1	TRBV5-1	TRBD1	TGCGCCAGCAGCTTTTTCAACAGGGGGAATGAGCAGTTCTTC	CASSFFNRGNEQFF
NA	TRBJ2-1	TRBV6-4	TRBD2	TGTGCCAGCAGTGACAGAGCGGGAGGGACAAATGAGCAGTTCTTC	CASSDRAGGTNEQFF
NA	TRBJ1-2	TRBV6-1	NA	TGTGCCAGCAGTGAAGGGGCACAGGGATTTTTCTATGGCTACACCTTC	CASSEGAQGFFYGYTF
few	TRBJ1-2	TRBV4-1	TRBD1	TGCGCCAGCAGCCAATTGTTGGGACAGGGCTCTTATGGCTACACCTTC	CASSQLLGQGSYGYTF